The 9 T cell receptor beta chains given below trace back to one sample, sequenced in a study of blood T cell repertoires in COVID-19. Sequencing used immunoSEQ multiplex PCR; TCRdb keeps in-frame clones, though not all of them. The data show tens of thousands of clones, roughly 90% seen once. The sample consisted of peripheral blood. The origin of the receptors is a man aged 50 or older with acute or convalescent COVID-19.

The V and J genes are TRBV18 and TRBJ2-5, with 8 bases identical to TRBD1. Germline loops: CDR1 KGHSH, CDR2 LQKENI. The V and J ends lost 4 bases and 4 bases, in that order; junction bases with no gene match: 8. This CDR3 is 15 amino acids long. The CDR3 sequence is CASSLRQGSRETQYF. The CDR3, as DNA: TGTGCCAGCTCACTCCGACAGGGGAGCAGAGAGACCCAGTACTTC.

The rearrangement joins TRBV5-1 to TRBJ2-7, with 8 bases fitting TRBD1. CDR3 length equals 15 residues. Germline CDR1 is SGHRS and CDR2 is YFSETQ. Trimming removed 4 bases from V and 4 bases from J; junction bases left unmatched: 10. The CDR3 region is CASSDDARGLYEQYF. The CDR3 DNA follows: TGCGCCAGCAGCGACGACGCCAGGGGGCTTTACGAGCAGTACTTC. The full variable domain, completed using reference TRBV5-1 and TRBJ2-7, is KAGVTQTPRYLIKTRGQQVTLSCSPISGHRSVSWYQQTPGQGLQFLFEYFSETQRNKGNFPGRFSGRQFSNSRSEMNVSTLELGDSALYLCASSDDARGLYEQYFGPGTRLTVT.

The CDR3: CAWSDAGGEQFF. In DNA, the CDR3 is TGTGCCTGGAGTGACGCGGGAGGGGAGCAGTTCTTC. V gene TRBV30 combines with J gene TRBJ2-1; TRBD2 matches at 9 bases. The length of the CDR3 is 12 residues. J gave up 10 bases and V 1 base, and 2 bases lay outside the gene matches. The germline V gene encodes CDR1 GTSNPN and CDR2 SVGIG (reference sequence).

This chain connects TRBV28 to TRBJ2-7, with D perhaps matching TRBD2 (6 bases). The germline V gene has CDR1 MDHEN and CDR2 SYDVKM. V lost 3 bases and J lost 2, with 11 bases in between. This CDR3 region has 14 residues. CDR3 nucleotide sequence: TGTGCCAGCAGTTTCAAGGGGAGGACCTACGAGCAGTACGTC. It encodes CASSFKGRTYEQYV.

Here the CDR3 DNA reads TGTGCCTGGAGTAAGTCAGTCACCGGGGAGCTGTTTTTT. This sequence encodes CAWSKSVTGELFF. The chain uses TRBV30 and TRBJ2-2; D is unclear. Germline loops: CDR1 GTSNPN, CDR2 SVGIG (reference sequence). The CDR3 length is 13 residues. Trimming stripped 2 bases from V and 4 bases from J, with 8 bases between.

This clone was seen only once. The genes are TRBV27 and TRBJ2-7; TRBD1 aligns across 7 bases. In germline, CDR1 is MNHEY, CDR2 SMNVEV (reference sequence). Trimming took 6 bases from V and 0 from J; bases not matched to a gene: 8. CDR3 size: 15 residues. The CDR3 DNA reads TGTGCCAGCAGCCCCTCGGCAGGGGGCTCCTACGAGCAGTACTTC. Protein sequence: CASSPSAGGSYEQYF.

The gene calls are TRBV7-2 and TRBJ2-3; D uncertain. The CDR3 spans 15 residues. CDR1 is SGHTA, CDR2 FQGNSA, per germline. V lost 4 bases and J 2 bases, leaving 13 bases between the germline ends. The CDR3 reads CASSSRIKLTDTQYF. CDR3 DNA sequence: TGTGCCAGCAGCTCCAGGATAAAGCTCACAGATACGCAGTATTTT.

The chain employs TRBV7-9 and TRBJ1-1, with no clear D. V shed 4 bases and J shed 3 bases, with 9 bases lying between them. The CDR3 has 13 residues. Germline V gene data show CDR1 as SEHNR and CDR2 as FQNEAQ (reference sequence). CDR3 residues: CASSSPPDTEAFF. The CDR3 DNA reads TGTGCCAGCAGCTCTCCCCCGGACACTGAAGCTTTCTTT. Supplemented by reference TRBV7-9 and TRBJ1-1, the full variable domain reads DTGVSQNPRHKITKRGQNVTFRCDPISEHNRLYWYRQTLGQGPEFLTYFQNEAQLEKSRLLSDRFSAERPKGSFSTLEIQRTEQGDSAMYLCASSSPPDTEAFFGQGTRLTVV.

The CDR3 here is CASRPTGGGGGNQPQHF. CDR3 in DNA: TGTGCCAGTAGACCCACAGGGGGTGGGGGAGGCAATCAGCCCCAGCATTTT. The chain carries TRBV19 and TRBJ1-5; 8 bases fit TRBD1. Trimming removed 6 bases from V and 2 bases from J; junction bases left unmatched: 12. Germline-derived CDR1 and CDR2 are LNHDA and SQIVND (reference sequence). There are 17 residues in the CDR3.